Listed here are 24 T cell receptor beta chains from one sample, sequenced in a study of shared clonotypes between healthy human individuals. TCRdb's copy holds only in-frame clones and misses some; the assay was immunoSEQ multiplex PCR. The table has about 480,000 clones, 75% to 80% seen once. What was sequenced was PBMCs. These receptors all stem from a woman aged 40 to 49 in good health. Some clones in this sample may be carry-over from other donors' samples.

The chain combines TRBV27 with TRBJ2-5, with D perhaps TRBD2 (6 bases). The CDR3 is 14 residues long. CDR1 MNHEY and CDR2 SMNVEV come from the germline V gene (reference sequence). V lost 4 bases and J lost 3, with 12 bases in between. CDR3 sequence (DNA): TGTGCCAGCAGTTCACTAGCAGCCAAAGAGACCCAGTACTTC. It encodes CASSSLAAKETQYF.

This clone has just one count. The chain joins TRBV6-6 to TRBJ2-7; D gene uncertain. CDR3 length equals 10 residues. Trimming left V 5 bases short and J 3 bases short, with 2 bases between. The germline gives CDR1 MNHNY, CDR2 SVGAGI (reference sequence). The CDR3 DNA reads TGTGCCAGCAGTAACTACGAGCAGTACTTC. Protein: CASSNYEQYF.

This clone turned up a few times. The rearrangement links TRBV7-9 to TRBJ2-3; 10 nucleotides align to TRBD1. Germline loops: CDR1 SEHNR, CDR2 FQNEAQ (reference sequence). This CDR3 has 14 residues. Unmatched junction bases numbered 8, after V lost 8 bases and J lost 6 bases. The chain's CDR3 is CASVPGTGEDTQYF. The CDR3 nucleotides are TGTGCCAGCGTCCCCGGGACAGGGGAGGATACGCAGTATTTT.

The chain employs TRBV18 and TRBJ1-1; tentatively, D is TRBD1 (5 bases). This CDR3 contains 15 residues. Between the trimmed V and J ends, which lost 2 bases and 2 bases, there was a span of 12 bases. Germline lookup yields CDR1 KGHSH and CDR2 LQKENI. CDR3 sequence: CASSPTTGENTEAFF. CDR3 DNA sequence: TGTGCCAGCTCACCAACTACGGGGGAAAACACTGAAGCTTTCTTT.

The chain has TRBV4-3 and TRBJ2-3, with 9 bases fitting TRBD2. V shed 6 bases and J 3 bases; nucleotides not matched to a gene: 4. The CDR3 covers 14 residues. CDR1 and CDR2 (germline): LGHNA, YSLEER. The CDR3 DNA follows: TGCGCCAGCAGTGGAACTAGCGGGACAGATACGCAGTATTTT. Protein: CASSGTSGTDTQYF.

The chain recombines TRBV27 with TRBJ2-7, with D possibly matching TRBD2 (5 bases). The CDR3 consists of 15 residues. Germline values: CDR1 MNHEY, CDR2 SMNVEV (reference sequence). Trimming removed 0 bases at V and 2 bases at J, with 11 bases between. The CDR3 protein is CASSLSQRPTYEQYF. CDR3 in DNA: TGTGCCAGCAGTTTATCCCAGCGGCCCACCTACGAGCAGTACTTC.

In this sample, this clone turned up many times. The chain carries TRBV6-6 and TRBJ2-1, with 8 nucleotides matching TRBD2. After removal of 6 bases from V and 2 bases from J, the junction contained 6 bases not matched to a gene. Germline V gene sequence: CDR1 MNHNY, CDR2 SVGAGI (reference sequence). This CDR3 is 15 amino acids long. CDR3 loop: CASRGSGGPYNEQFF. The CDR3 DNA reads as TGTGCCAGCAGAGGAAGCGGGGGACCCTACAATGAGCAGTTCTTC.

This clone was seen only a few times. In DNA, the CDR3 is TGTGCCAGCAGACCACCCGGGACAGGGGACTACGAGCAGTACTTC. This codes for CASRPPGTGDYEQYF. V usage is TRBV11-2 and J usage is TRBJ2-7; TRBD1 agrees at 10 bases. Losses at the gene ends were 6 bases for V and 3 bases for J; bases not matched to a gene: 8. CDR1 is SGHAT, CDR2 FQNNGV, per germline. This CDR3 region has 15 residues. The full variable domain, in which reference TRBV11-2 and TRBJ2-7 provide the parts outside the CDR3, is EAGVAQSPRYKIIEKRQSVAFWCNPISGHATLYWYQQILGQGPKLLIQFQNNGVVDDSQLPKDRFSAERLKGVDSTLKIQPAKLEDSAVYLCASRPPGTGDYEQYFGPGTRLTVT.

This sequence joins TRBV7-6 and TRBJ2-1; possibly TRBD2 for D (6 bases). Per the germline V gene, CDR1 is SGHVS and CDR2 is FNYEAQ. The CDR3 has 15 amino acids. V lost 5 bases and J 6 bases, leaving 17 bases between the germline ends. CDR3 region: CASSARPGLPNEQFF. CDR3 nucleotide sequence: TGTGCCAGCAGCGCACGACCGGGACTCCCCAATGAGCAGTTCTTC.

This clone was seen only a few times. The genes are TRBV5-6 and TRBJ1-1; 10 bases are shared with TRBD1. CDR3 length: 15 residues. Germline loops: CDR1 SGHDT, CDR2 YYEEEE. Trimming removed 4 bases from V and 2 bases from J; junction bases left unmatched: 5. CDR3 region: CASSTATGGNTEAFF. As DNA, the CDR3 is TGTGCCAGCAGCACCGCGACAGGGGGCAACACTGAAGCTTTCTTT.

This clone showed up just once. DNA of the CDR3: TGTGCCAGCACCTACGATGAGGGGAACACTGAAGCTTTCTTT. It yields the protein CASTYDEGNTEAFF. V usage is TRBV6-5 and J usage is TRBJ1-1; the D is unclear. Germline lookup yields CDR1 MNHEY and CDR2 SVGAGI. The CDR3 runs to 14 residues. The V end lost 7 bases, the J end lost 1 base, and 13 bases lay between the germline ends.

The rearrangement joins TRBV7-9 to TRBJ2-7, with no clear D. Germline V gives CDR1 SEHNR, CDR2 FQNEAQ (reference sequence). Between the trimmed V and J ends, which lost 5 bases and 3 bases, there was a span of 8 bases. The CDR3 consists of 12 residues. The DNA of the CDR3 is TGTGCCAGCAGCCCCCGACGCTACGAGCAGTACTTC. This codes for CASSPRRYEQYF.

The table lists this clone with a few counts. The V and J genes are TRBV4-2 and TRBJ2-5; D possibly corresponds to TRBD2 (5 bases). The CDR3 is 15 amino acids. V was trimmed by 0 bases and J by 0 bases, leaving 8 bases between them. Germline CDR1 LGHNA, CDR2 YNFKEQ. The CDR3 DNA reads as TGTGCCAGCAGCCAAGATGAAGCGGACCAAGAGACCCAGTACTTC. Translating it yields CASSQDEADQETQYF.

This chain connects TRBV13 to TRBJ2-2; 11 bases fit TRBD2. The ends lost 5 bases at V and 4 bases at J; junction bases unmatched: 6. CDR1 is PRHDT and CDR2 is FYEKMQ in the germline V gene (reference sequence). CDR3 size: 16 residues. As DNA, the CDR3 is TGTGCCAGCAGCCAGGGACTAGCGGAACCCACCGGGGAGCTGTTTTTT. It encodes CASSQGLAEPTGELFF.

This clone was seen more than once but under ten times. The CDR3 sequence is CASSLSQGNNEKLFF. The CDR3 DNA follows: TGTGCCAGCAGTTTATCACAGGGGAATAATGAAAAACTGTTTTTT. The gene calls are TRBV28 and TRBJ1-4, with 7 bases fitting TRBD1. Trimming took 1 base from V and 4 from J; bases not matched to a gene: 3. Per germline, CDR1 MDHEN and CDR2 SYDVKM. This CDR3 spans 15 amino acids.

V and J are TRBV30 and TRBJ1-2; no firm D call. The ends were cut back, 4 bases at V and 2 bases at J, with 17 bases in the middle. Germline V lookup: CDR1 GTSNPN, CDR2 SVGIG (reference sequence). There are 15 residues in the CDR3. The CDR3 DNA sequence: TGTGCCTGGACACGCACGACTAATTCAAACTATGGCTACACCTTC. Amino acids: CAWTRTTNSNYGYTF.

This clone showed up just once. The genes are TRBV10-3 and TRBJ2-1, with 9 bases that match TRBD2. The CDR3 runs to 17 residues. Germline values: CDR1 ENHRY, CDR2 SYGVKD. Trimming at V came to 1 base and at J to 2 bases, leaving 6 bases not matched to a gene. The CDR3 region has the DNA TGTGCCATCAGTGAGTTGGCTAGCGGGGTAACCTACAATGAGCAGTTCTTC. Amino acid sequence: CAISELASGVTYNEQFF.

J is TRBJ2-1 and V is TRBV7-9; 13 bases align to TRBD2. The CDR3 has 16 amino acids. Germline CDR1 is SEHNR and CDR2 is FQNEAQ (reference sequence). The J segment lost 6 bases and the V segment lost 3 bases, leaving 5 bases of the junction unmatched. The chain's CDR3 is CASSLGTSGNVNEQFF. In DNA, the CDR3 is TGTGCCAGCAGCTTGGGGACTAGCGGGAATGTCAATGAGCAGTTCTTC.

This clone was counted between two and nine times. The genes are TRBV5-4 and TRBJ1-1, with a possible D match to TRBD1 (5 bases). Between the trimmed V and J ends, which lost 0 bases and 4 bases, there was a span of 10 bases. The CDR3 is made up of 14 amino acids. CDR1 is SGHNT and CDR2 is YYREEE in the germline V gene (reference sequence). CDR3 sequence reads: CASSLESGGTEAFF. The CDR3 DNA is TGTGCCAGCAGCTTGGAATCGGGGGGCACTGAAGCTTTCTTT.

The V call is TRBV10-3, the J call TRBJ1-1; maybe TRBD1 (6 bases). Trimming left V 7 bases short and J 4 bases short, with 22 bases between. The CDR3 is 16 residues long. Germline loops: CDR1 ENHRY, CDR2 SYGVKD. Here the CDR3 reads CAITDLLGGASTEAFF. The DNA of the CDR3 is TGTGCCATCACCGACCTCCTGGGGGGGGCCAGCACTGAAGCTTTCTTT.

V and J are TRBV7-9 and TRBJ2-7, with D unresolved. V lost 2 bases, J lost 4 bases, and 24 bases lay in between. The germline V gene has CDR1 SEHNR and CDR2 FQNEAQ (reference sequence). The length of the CDR3 is 18 residues. The CDR3 here is CASSLSQARPPTPYEQYF. The CDR3 DNA is TGTGCCAGCAGCTTATCCCAGGCTCGGCCTCCCACTCCATACGAGCAGTACTTC. Full variable domain (rest looked up from reference TRBV7-9 and TRBJ2-7): DTGVSQNPRHKITKRGQNVTFRCDPISEHNRLYWYRQTLGQGPEFLTYFQNEAQLEKSRLLSDRFSAERPKGSFSTLEIQRTEQGDSAMYLCASSLSQARPPTPYEQYFGPGTRLTVT.

The rearrangement joins TRBV28 to TRBJ2-5, with 10 bases aligning to TRBD1. This CDR3 contains 16 residues. Germline V gene data show CDR1 as MDHEN and CDR2 as SYDVKM. Losses at the gene ends were 3 bases for V and 4 bases for J; bases not matched to a gene: 8. The CDR3 bases are TGTGCCAGCAGTTTCCAGACAGGGGGCGCAGGAGAGACCCAGTACTTC. It yields the protein CASSFQTGGAGETQYF. Full variable domain (missing parts from reference TRBV28 and TRBJ2-5): DVKVTQSSRYLVKRTGEKVFLECVQDMDHENMFWYRQDPGLGLRLIYFSYDVKMKEKGDIPEGYSVSREKKERFSLILESASTNQTSMYLCASSFQTGGAGETQYFGPGTRLLVL.

The V call is TRBV28, the J call TRBJ2-6; 7 nucleotides agree with TRBD1. The V and J ends lost 10 bases and 0 bases, in that order; junction bases with no gene match: 9. Germline CDR1 MDHEN, CDR2 SYDVKM. The CDR3 runs to 16 residues. The chain's CDR3 is CATGQATLSGANVLTF. CDR3 nucleotide sequence: TGTGCCACCGGACAGGCGACTCTCTCTGGGGCCAACGTCCTGACTTTC.

V and J are TRBV9 and TRBJ2-3; D not resolved. CDR1 SGDLS and CDR2 YYNGEE come from the germline V gene. The CDR3 runs to 10 residues. V shed 3 bases and J shed 8 bases, with 4 bases lying between them. The CDR3 sequence is CASSGLTQYF. DNA for the CDR3: TGTGCCAGCAGCGGACTTACGCAGTATTTT.